This TCR beta chain emerged from a study of CD8 T cells in Susac syndrome. RNA was extracted with the RNeasy kit, and a quantity of about 0.45 to 1 ug was reverse transcribed using random hexamers. The method of amplification for TCR beta CDR3 was immunoSEQ multiplex PCR, covering 54 Vbeta and 13 Jbeta. TCRdb re-derived calls from the immunoSEQ multiplex PCR reads in MiXCR, one entry per CDR3 protein. The table records about 25,000 distinct CDR3 sequences, 94% of them present only once. TEMRA cells were FACS-enriched, unlike CD8+ and CD4+ T cells, which were negatively isolated. The CDR3 loop spans 11 amino acids. Trimming removed 4 bases at V and 6 bases at J, with 5 bases between. Germline V gene lookup returns CDR1 SGHNT and CDR2 YYREEE (reference sequence).

The rearrangement links TRBV5-4 to TRBJ2-1; D ambiguous. Specimen: CD8+ T cells from PBMCs. This receptor was taken from a human donor in good health. Here the CDR3 reads CASSPGNEQFF. Here the CDR3 DNA reads TGTGCCAGCAGCCCGGGCAATGAGCAGTTCTTC.